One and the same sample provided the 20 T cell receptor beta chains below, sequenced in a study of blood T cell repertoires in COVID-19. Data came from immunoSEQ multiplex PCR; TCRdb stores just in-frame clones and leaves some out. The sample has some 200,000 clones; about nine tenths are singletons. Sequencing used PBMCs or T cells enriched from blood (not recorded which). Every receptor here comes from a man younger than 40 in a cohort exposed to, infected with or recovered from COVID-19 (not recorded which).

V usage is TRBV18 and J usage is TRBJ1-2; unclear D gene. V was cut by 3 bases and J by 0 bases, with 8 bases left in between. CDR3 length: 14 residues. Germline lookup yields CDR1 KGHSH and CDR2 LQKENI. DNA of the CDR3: TGTGCCAGCTCACCTGATGGAGCTAACTATGGCTACACCTTC. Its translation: CASSPDGANYGYTF.

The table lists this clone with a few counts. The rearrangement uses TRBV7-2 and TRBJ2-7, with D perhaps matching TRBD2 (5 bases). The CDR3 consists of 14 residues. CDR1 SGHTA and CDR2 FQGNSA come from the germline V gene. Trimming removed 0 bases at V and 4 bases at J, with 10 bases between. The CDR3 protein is CASSLAATGYEQYF. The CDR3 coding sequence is TGTGCCAGCAGCTTAGCAGCCACGGGGTACGAGCAGTACTTC.

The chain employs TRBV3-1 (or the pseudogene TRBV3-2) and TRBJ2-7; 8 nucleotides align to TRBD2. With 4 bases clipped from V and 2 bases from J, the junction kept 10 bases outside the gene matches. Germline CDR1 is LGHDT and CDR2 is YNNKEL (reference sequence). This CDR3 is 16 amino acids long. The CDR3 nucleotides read TGTGCCAGCAGCCTAGGGCGGAGCGGGGGACCCTACGAGCAGTACTTC. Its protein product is CASSLGRSGGPYEQYF.

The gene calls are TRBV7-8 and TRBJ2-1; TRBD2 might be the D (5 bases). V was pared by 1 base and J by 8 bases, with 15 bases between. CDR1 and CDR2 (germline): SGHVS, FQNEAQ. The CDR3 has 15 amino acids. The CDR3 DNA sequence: TGTGCCAGCAGCTTAGTTCCATCTAGCTCCGATGAGCAGTTCTTC. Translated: CASSLVPSSSDEQFF.

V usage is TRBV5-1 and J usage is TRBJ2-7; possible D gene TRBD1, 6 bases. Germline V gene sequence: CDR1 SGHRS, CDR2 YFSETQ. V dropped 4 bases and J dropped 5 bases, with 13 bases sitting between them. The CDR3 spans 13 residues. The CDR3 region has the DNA TGCGCCAGCAGCCAGGACAGAGTGAACGAGCAGTACTTC. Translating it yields CASSQDRVNEQYF.

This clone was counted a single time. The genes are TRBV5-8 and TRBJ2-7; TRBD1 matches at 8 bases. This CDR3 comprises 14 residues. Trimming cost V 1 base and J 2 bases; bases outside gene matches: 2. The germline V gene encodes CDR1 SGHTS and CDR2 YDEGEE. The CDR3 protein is CASSLQGATYEQYF. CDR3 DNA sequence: TGTGCCAGCAGCTTGCAGGGGGCGACCTACGAGCAGTACTTC.

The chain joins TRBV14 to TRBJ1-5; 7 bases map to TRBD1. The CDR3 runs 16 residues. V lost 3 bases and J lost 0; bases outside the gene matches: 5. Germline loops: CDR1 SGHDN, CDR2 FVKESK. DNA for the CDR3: TGTGCCAGCAGCCACTGGACAGGCTCTAGCAATCAGCCCCAGCATTTT. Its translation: CASSHWTGSSNQPQHF. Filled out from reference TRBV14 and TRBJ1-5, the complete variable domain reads EAGVTQFPSHSVIEKGQTVTLRCDPISGHDNLYWYRRVMGKEIKFLLHFVKESKQDESGMPNNRFLAERTGGTYSTLKVQPAELEDSGVYFCASSHWTGSSNQPQHFGDGTRLSIL.

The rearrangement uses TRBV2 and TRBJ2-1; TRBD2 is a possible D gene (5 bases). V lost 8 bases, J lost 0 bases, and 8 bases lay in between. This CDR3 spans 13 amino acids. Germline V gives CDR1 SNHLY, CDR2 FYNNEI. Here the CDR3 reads CASRDSSYNEQFF. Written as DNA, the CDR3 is TGTGCCAGCCGGGATAGCTCCTACAATGAGCAGTTCTTC.

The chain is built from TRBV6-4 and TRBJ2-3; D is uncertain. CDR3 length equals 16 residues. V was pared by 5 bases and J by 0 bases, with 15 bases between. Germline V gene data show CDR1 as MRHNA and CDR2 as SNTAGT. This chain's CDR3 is CASSKLLTSSTDTQYF. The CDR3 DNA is TGTGCCAGCAGTAAACTCTTAACGTCTAGCACAGATACGCAGTATTTT.

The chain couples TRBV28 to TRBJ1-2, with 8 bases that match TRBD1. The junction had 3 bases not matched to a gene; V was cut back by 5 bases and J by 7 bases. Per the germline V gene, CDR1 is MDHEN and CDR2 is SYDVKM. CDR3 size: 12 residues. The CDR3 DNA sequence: TGTGCCAGCAGTGCGGACAGGGTTGGCTACACCTTC. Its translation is CASSADRVGYTF.

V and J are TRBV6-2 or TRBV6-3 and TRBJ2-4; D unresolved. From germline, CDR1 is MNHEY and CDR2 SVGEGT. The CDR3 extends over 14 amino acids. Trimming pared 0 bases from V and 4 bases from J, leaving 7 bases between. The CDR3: CASSYSGHKNIQYF. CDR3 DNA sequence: TGTGCCAGCAGTTACTCTGGCCATAAAAACATTCAGTACTTC.

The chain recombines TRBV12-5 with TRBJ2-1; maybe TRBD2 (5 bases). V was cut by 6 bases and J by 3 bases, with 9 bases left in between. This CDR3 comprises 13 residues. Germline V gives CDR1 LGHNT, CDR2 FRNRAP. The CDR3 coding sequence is TGTGCTAGTGGACCACGGGACTACAATGAGCAGTTCTTC. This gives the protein CASGPRDYNEQFF. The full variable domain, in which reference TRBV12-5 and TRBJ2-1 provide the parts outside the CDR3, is DARVTQTPRHKVTEMGQEVTMRCQPILGHNTVFWYRQTMMQGLELLAYFRNRAPLDDSGMPKDRFSAEMPDATLATLKIQPSEPRDSAVYFCASGPRDYNEQFFGPGTRLTVL.

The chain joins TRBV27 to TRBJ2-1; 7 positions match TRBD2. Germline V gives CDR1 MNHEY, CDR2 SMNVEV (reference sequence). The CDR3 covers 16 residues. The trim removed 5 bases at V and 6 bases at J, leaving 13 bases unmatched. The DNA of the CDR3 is TGTGCCAGCAGTCCCCTAGCGGACAAGGGGTTCAATGAGCAGTTCTTC. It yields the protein CASSPLADKGFNEQFF.

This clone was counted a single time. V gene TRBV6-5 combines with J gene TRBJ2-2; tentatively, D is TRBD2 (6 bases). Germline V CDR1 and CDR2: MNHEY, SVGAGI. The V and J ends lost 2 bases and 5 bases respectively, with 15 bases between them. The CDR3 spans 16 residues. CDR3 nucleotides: TGTGCCAGCAGTTACATTGGGGGAGGAGGGACCGGGGAGCTGTTTTTT. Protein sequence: CASSYIGGGGTGELFF.

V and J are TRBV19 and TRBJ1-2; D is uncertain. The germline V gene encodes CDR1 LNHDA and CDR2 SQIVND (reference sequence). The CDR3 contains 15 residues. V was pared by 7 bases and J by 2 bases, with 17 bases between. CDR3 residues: CASTLGHDLNYGYTF. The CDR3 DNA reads TGTGCCAGTACCCTAGGCCACGACCTAAACTATGGCTACACCTTC.

CDR3 nucleotide sequence: TGTGCCAGCAGCTTAATAGCGGCTTACAATGAGCAGTTCTTC. Protein: CASSLIAAYNEQFF. The chain is built from TRBV7-8 and TRBJ2-1; perhaps TRBD2 as D (6 bases). V was pared by 2 bases and J by 4 bases, with 9 bases between. CDR3 length equals 14 residues. Germline V gives CDR1 SGHVS, CDR2 FQNEAQ.

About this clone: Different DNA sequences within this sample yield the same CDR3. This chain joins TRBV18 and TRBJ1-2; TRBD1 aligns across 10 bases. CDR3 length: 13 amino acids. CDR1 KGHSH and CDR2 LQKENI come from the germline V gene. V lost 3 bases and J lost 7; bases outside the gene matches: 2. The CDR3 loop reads CASSPGTGVGYTF. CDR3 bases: TGTGCCAGCTCACCCGGGACAGGGGTTGGCTACACCTTC.

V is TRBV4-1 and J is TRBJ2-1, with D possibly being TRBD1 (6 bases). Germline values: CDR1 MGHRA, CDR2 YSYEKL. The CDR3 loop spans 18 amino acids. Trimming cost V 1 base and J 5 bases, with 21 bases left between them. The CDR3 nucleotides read TGCGCCAGCAGCCAAGTCCCTTTGATAGGGACATATCACAATGAGCAGTTCTTC. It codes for CASSQVPLIGTYHNEQFF.

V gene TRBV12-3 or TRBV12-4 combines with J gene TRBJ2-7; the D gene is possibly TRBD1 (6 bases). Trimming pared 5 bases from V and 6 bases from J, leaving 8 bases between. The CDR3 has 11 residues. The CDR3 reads CASSGQIEQYF. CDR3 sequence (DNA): TGTGCCAGCAGTGGACAGATCGAGCAGTACTTC.

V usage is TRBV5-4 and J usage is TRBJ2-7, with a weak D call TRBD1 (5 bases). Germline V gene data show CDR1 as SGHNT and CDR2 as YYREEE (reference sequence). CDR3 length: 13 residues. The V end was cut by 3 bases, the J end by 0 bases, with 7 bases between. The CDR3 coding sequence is TGTGCCAGCAGCTCAGGGCACTCCTACGAGCAGTACTTC. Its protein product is CASSSGHSYEQYF.